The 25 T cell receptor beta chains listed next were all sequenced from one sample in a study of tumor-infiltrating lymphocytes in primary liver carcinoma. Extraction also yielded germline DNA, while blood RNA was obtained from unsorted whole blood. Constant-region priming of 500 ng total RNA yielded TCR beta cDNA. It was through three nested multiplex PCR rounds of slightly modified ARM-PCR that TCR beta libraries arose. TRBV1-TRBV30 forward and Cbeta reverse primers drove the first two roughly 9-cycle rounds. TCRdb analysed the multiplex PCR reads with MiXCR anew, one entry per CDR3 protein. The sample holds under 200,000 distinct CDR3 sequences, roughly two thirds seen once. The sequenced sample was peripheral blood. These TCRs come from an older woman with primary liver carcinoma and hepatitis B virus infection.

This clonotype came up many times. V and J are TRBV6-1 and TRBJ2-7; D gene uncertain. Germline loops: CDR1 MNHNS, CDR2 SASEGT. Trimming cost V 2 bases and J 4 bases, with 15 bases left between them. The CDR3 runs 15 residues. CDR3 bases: TGTGCCAGCAGTGAACCCCAACTACTGAAGTACGAGCAGTACTTC. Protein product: CASSEPQLLKYEQYF.

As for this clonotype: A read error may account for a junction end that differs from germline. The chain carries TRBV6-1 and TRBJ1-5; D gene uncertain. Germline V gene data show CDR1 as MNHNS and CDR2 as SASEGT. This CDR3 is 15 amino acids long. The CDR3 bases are TGTGCCAGCAGTGAGGGGAGTTGGAGCAATCAGTCCCAGCATTTT. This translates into CASSEGSWSNQSQHF.

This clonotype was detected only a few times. CDR3 protein: CAWSVPPGLAGELAKNIQYF. The CDR3 DNA sequence: TGTGCCTGGAGTGTACCCCCGGGACTAGCGGGAGAGTTAGCCAAAAACATTCAGTACTTC. This chain uses TRBV30 with TRBJ2-4, with 14 positions matching TRBD2. Germline CDR1 and CDR2: GTSNPN and SVGIG (reference sequence). The CDR3 length is 20 residues. Germline trimming cut 0 bases from V and 0 bases from J; bases unmatched to any gene: 10. The whole variable domain, remainder taken from reference TRBV30 and TRBJ2-4, is SQTIHQWPATLVQPVGSPLSLECTVEGTSNPNLYWYRQAAGRGLQLLFYSVGIGQISSEVPQNLSASRPQDRQFILSSKKLLLSDSGFYLCAWSVPPGLAGELAKNIQYFGAGTRLSVL.

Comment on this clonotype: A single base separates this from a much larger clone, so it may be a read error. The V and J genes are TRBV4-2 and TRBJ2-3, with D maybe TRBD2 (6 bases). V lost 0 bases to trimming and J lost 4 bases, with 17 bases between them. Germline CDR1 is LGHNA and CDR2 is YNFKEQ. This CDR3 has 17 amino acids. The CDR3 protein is CASSQDGVRERADTQYF. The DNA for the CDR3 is TGTGCCAGCAGCCAAGACGGGGTCCGGGAGAGGGCAGATACGCAGTATTTT.

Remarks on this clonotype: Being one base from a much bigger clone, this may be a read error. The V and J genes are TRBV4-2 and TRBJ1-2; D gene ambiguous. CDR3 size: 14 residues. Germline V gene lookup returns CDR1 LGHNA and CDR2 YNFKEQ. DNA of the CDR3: TGTGCCAACAGCCAAGTTGGGACTAACTATGGCTACACCTTC. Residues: CANSQVGTNYGYTF.

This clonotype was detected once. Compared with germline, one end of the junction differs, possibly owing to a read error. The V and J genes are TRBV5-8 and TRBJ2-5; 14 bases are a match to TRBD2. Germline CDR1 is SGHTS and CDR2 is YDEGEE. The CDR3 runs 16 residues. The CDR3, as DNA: TGTTCCAGCAGTCTCGGGACTAGCGGGAGACAAGAGACCCAGTACTTC. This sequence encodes CSSSLGTSGRQETQYF. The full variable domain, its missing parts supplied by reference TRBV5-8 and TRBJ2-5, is EAGVTQSPTHLIKTRGQQATLRCSPISGHTSVYWYQQALGLGLQFLLWYDEGEERNRGNFPPRFSGRQFPNYSSELNVNALELEDSALYLCSSSLGTSGRQETQYFGPGTRLLVL.

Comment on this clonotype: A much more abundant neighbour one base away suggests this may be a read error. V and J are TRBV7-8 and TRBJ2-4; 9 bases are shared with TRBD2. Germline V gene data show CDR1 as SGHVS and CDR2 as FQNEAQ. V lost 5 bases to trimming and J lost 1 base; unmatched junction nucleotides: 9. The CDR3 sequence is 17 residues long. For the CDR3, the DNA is TGTGCCAGCAGCACTCGGACTAGCGAGAGGGCCAAAAACATTCAGTACTTC. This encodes CASSTRTSERAKNIQYF.

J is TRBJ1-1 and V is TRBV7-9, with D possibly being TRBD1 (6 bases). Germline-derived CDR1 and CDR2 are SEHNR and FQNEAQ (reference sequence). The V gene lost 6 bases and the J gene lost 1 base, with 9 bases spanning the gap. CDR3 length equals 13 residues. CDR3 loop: CASRGGANTEAFF. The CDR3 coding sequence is TGTGCCAGCAGGGGGGGGGCGAACACTGAAGCTTTCTTT.

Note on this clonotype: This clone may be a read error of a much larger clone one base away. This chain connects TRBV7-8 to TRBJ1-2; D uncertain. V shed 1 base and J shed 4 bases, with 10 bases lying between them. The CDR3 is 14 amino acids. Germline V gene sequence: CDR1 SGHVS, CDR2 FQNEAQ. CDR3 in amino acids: CASSLDKMGYGYTF. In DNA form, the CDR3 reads TGTGCCAGCAGCTTAGATAAGATGGGCTATGGCTACACCTTC.

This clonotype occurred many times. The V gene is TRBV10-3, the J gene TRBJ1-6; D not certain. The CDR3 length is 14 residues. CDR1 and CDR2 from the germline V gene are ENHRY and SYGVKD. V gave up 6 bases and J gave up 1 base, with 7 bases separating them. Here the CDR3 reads CAIRTGSYNSPLHF. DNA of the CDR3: TGTGCCATCAGGACCGGATCCTATAATTCACCCCTCCACTTT.

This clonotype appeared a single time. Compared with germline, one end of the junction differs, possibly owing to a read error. This CDR3 reads CANSFGGSARANVLTF. CDR3 in DNA: TGTGCCAACAGCTTCGGTGGGTCGGCTAGGGCCAACGTCCTGACTTTC. This chain joins TRBV11-3 and TRBJ2-6; D not certain. Germline V gene lookup returns CDR1 SGHNT and CDR2 YENEEA. The CDR3 length is 16 residues.

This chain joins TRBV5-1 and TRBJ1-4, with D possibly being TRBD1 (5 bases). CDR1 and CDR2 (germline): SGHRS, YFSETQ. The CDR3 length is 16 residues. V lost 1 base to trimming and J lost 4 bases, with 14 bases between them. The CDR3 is CASSLSRQYLNEKLFF. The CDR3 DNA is TGCGCCAGCAGCTTGAGCCGACAGTACCTTAATGAAAAACTGTTTTTT.

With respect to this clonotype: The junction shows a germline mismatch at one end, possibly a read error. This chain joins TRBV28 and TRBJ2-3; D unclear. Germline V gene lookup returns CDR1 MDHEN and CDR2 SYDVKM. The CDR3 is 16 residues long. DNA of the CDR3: TGTGCCAGCAGTTCCCCCCGCGGAGCCAGCACAGATACGCTGTATTTT. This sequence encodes CASSSPRGASTDTLYF. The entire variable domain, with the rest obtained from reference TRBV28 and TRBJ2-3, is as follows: DVKVTQSSRYLVKRTGEKVFLECVQDMDHENMFWYRQDPGLGLRLIYFSYDVKMKEKGDIPEGYSVSREKKERFSLILESASTNQTSMYLCASSSPRGASTDTLYFGPGTRLTVL.

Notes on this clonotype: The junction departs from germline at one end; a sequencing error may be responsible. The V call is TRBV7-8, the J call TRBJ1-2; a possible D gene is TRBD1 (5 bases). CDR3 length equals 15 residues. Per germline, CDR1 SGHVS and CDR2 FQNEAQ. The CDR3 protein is CASSLTRTKHYGYTF. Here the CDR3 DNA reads TGCGCCAGCAGCTTAACTCGGACAAAACACTATGGCTACACCTTC.

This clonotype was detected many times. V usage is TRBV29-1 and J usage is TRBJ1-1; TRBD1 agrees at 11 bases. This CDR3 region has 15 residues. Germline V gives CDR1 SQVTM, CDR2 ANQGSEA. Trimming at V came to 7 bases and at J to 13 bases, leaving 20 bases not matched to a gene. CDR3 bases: TGCAGCGCCGGACAGGGGGCTGGGAACACGGGACCCATTTTCTTT. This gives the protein CSAGQGAGNTGPIFF.

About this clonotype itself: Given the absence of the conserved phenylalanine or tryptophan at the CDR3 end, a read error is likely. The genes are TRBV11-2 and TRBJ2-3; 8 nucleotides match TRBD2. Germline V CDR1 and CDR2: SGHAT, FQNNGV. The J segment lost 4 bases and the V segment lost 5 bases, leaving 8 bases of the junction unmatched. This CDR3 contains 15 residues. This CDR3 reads CASSPQTSEADTQYL. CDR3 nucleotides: TGTGCCAGCAGCCCCCAGACTAGCGAGGCAGATACGCAGTATTTG.

The CDR3, as DNA: TGTGCCAGCAGCCTACGGACTGGGAACACTTACGAGCAGTACTTC. Amino acids: CASSLRTGNTYEQYF. This chain uses TRBV7-8 with TRBJ2-7, with D tentatively TRBD2 (5 bases). The CDR3 has 15 residues. CDR1 and CDR2 from the germline V gene are SGHVS and FQNEAQ. V gave up 5 bases and J gave up 4 bases, with 18 bases separating them.

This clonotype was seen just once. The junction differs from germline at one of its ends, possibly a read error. The CDR3: CANSRGYEQYF. The DNA for the CDR3 is TGCGCCAACAGCCGGGGCTACGAACAGTACTTC. V usage is TRBV10-1 and J usage is TRBJ2-7, with D possibly called TRBD1 or TRBD2 (5 bases each). The CDR3 is 11 amino acids. Germline V gives CDR1 WNHNN, CDR2 SYGVQD (reference sequence).

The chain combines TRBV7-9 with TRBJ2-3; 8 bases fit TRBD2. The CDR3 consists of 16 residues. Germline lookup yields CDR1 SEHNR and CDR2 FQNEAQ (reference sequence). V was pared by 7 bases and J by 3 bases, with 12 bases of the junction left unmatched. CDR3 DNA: TGTGCCAGCAACACCAGACTAGGCGGGAGGACAGATACGCAGTATTTT. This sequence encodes CASNTRLGGRTDTQYF.

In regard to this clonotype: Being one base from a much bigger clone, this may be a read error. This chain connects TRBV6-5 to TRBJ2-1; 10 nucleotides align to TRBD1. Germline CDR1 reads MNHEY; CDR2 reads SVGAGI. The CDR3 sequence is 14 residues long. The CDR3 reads CASSYDRGRNEQSF. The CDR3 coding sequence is TGTGCCAGCAGTTACGACAGGGGGCGAAATGAGCAGTCCTTC.

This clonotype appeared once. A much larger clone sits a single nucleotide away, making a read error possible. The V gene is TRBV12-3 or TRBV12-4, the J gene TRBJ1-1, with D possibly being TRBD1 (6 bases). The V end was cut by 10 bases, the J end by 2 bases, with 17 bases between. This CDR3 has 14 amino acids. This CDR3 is CAISYNRDNTEAFF. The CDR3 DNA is TGTGCCATCAGCTACAACAGGGATAACACTGAAGCTTTCTTT.

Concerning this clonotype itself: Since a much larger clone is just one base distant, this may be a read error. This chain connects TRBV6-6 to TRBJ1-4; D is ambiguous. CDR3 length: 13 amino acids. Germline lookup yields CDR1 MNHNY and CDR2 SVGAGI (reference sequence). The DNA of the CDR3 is TGTGCCAGCAAGACGCCGGGGAGTGAAAGACTGTTTTTT. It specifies CASKTPGSERLFF.

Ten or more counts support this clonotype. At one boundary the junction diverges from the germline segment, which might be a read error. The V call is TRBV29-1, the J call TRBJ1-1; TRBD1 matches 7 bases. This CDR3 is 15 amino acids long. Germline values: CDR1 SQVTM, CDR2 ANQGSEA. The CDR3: CSVEAPQGLNTEAFF. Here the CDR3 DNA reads TGCAGCGTCGAAGCTCCACAGGGGTTGAACACTGAAGCTTTCTTT.

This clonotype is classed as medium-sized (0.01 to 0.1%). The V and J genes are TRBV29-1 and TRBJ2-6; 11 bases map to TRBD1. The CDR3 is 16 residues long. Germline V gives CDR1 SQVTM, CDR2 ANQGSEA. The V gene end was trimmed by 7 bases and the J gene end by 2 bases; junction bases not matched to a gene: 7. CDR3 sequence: CSAGTGGVTGANVLTF. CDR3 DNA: TGCAGCGCCGGGACAGGGGGTGTTACTGGGGCCAACGTCCTGACTTTC.

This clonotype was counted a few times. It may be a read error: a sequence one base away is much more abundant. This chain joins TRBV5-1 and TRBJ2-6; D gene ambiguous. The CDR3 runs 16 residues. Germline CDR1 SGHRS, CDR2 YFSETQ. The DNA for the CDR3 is TGCGCCAACAGCTTGAATTTCGAGGCTGGGGCCAACGTCCTGACTTTC. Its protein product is CANSLNFEAGANVLTF.